The table lists the clone carrying this T cell receptor beta chain with many counts. Its antigen is currently unknown. The TCR library protocol was used to attach unique molecular identifiers. These identifiers were attached to individual cDNA molecules. TCRdb redid the calling of the 5' RACE reads with MiXCR, one entry per CDR3 protein. The table shows 50,000 to 60,000 distinct CDR3 sequences, with approximately 8% occurring only once. This sample was included in a study of early T cells in non-severe SARS-CoV-2 infection. Study-wide findings and caveats: The VDJdb matching leaned toward anti-spike CD8 responses and overlooked private and CD4 specificities.

The sequencing sample was made of whole blood. The sequence derives from an adult who was a healthcare worker with PCR-confirmed SARS-CoV-2 infection or an uninfected control (not recorded which).

CDR3 residues: CASSLERGSTEAFF. Here the CDR3 DNA reads TGCGCCAGCAGCTTGGAGAGGGGGAGTACTGAAGCTTTCTTT. The chain is built from TRBV5-1 and TRBJ1-1, with D possibly TRBD1 on 6 matching bases. This CDR3 is built from 14 residues. Trimming cost V 0 bases and J 5 bases, with 11 bases left between them. CDR1 and CDR2 (germline): SGHRS, YFSETQ.